This T cell receptor (beta chain) came from a study of blood T cell repertoires in COVID-19. Overall study context: COVID-19 samples, acute and convalescent, were from the United States, Italy and Spain. T cells, B-cell-depleted T cells, or PBMCs provided the cDNA or gDNA that served as material.

CDR1 SGHAT and CDR2 FQNNGV come from the germline V gene. This CDR3 has 15 residues. J was trimmed by 4 bases and V by 5 bases; bases with no gene match: 8. As processed by the authors: How many nucleated cells were present was estimated from reference gene primer amplification. Only in-frame clones appear in the TCRdb table, and some are missing; sequencing was by immunoSEQ multiplex PCR. From that table come the V and J calls and clone size; the DNA was used to work out D and trimming. The repertoire consists of around 99,000 clones, with about four fifths occurring once and the leading ten covering 4% to 5.5%.

Material for sequencing was peripheral blood. The sequence was obtained from a man aged 70-80 years with acute or convalescent COVID-19. The chain employs TRBV11-2 and TRBJ2-3; 8 nucleotides match TRBD2. The CDR3, as DNA: TGTGCCAGCAGCACCGTGGGCGGGGGGTCAGATACGCAGTATTTT. This codes for CASSTVGGGSDTQYF.